Below are 18 T cell receptor beta chains sequenced from a single sample in a study of technical replicates of blood from several donors. Sequencing used immunoSEQ multiplex PCR; TCRdb keeps in-frame clones, though not all of them. Altogether 50,000 to 70,000 clones are present, 65% to 90% being singletons, with the ten largest covering approximately 5%. Sequenced input: PBMCs. Every receptor here comes from a human donor in good health. Some clones in this sample may be carry-over from other donors' samples.

This clone has a single count. V usage is TRBV12-5 and J usage is TRBJ2-3; 8 bases match TRBD2. V shed 7 bases, J shed 0 bases, and the junction held 3 bases outside the gene matches. Germline V gives CDR1 LGHNT, CDR2 FRNRAP. This CDR3 is built from 14 residues. This CDR3 is CASAAGESTDTQYF. The CDR3 DNA reads TGTGCTAGTGCAGCGGGGGAGAGCACAGATACGCAGTATTTT.

The chain recombines TRBV5-1 with TRBJ2-5; 9 nucleotides match TRBD2. The CDR3 sequence is 14 residues long. Per germline, CDR1 SGHRS and CDR2 YFSETQ. V trimming: 2 bases; J trimming: 5 bases; junction bases outside the gene matches: 4. This CDR3 is CASSFTLAGETQYF. The CDR3 DNA is TGCGCCAGCAGCTTCACTCTAGCGGGGGAGACCCAGTACTTC.

This clone was observed once. The chain's CDR3 is CASSPGTGGVKGYTF. CDR3 nucleotides: TGCGCCAGCAGCCCTGGGACAGGGGGTGTTAAGGGCTACACCTTC. The V and J genes are TRBV4-3 and TRBJ1-2; TRBD1 matches 11 bases. Trimming cost V 4 bases and J 8 bases; bases outside gene matches: 9. This CDR3 region has 15 residues. Germline values: CDR1 LGHNA, CDR2 YSLEER.

This sequence joins TRBV9 and TRBJ2-7; 7 bases fit TRBD1. Germline CDR1 and CDR2: SGDLS and YYNGEE. V shed 7 bases, J shed 6 bases, and the junction held 10 bases outside the gene matches. The CDR3 is 13 amino acids. CDR3 in amino acids: CASAGTDKGEQYF. DNA for the CDR3: TGTGCCAGCGCCGGGACAGACAAGGGCGAGCAGTACTTC. Using reference TRBV9 and TRBJ2-7 for the parts outside the CDR3, the full variable domain is DSGVTQTPKHLITATGQRVTLRCSPRSGDLSVYWYQQSLDQGLQFLIQYYNGEERAKGNILERFSAQQFPDLHSELNLSSLELGDSALYFCASAGTDKGEQYFGPGTRLTVT.

J is TRBJ1-4 and V is TRBV5-1, with a weak D call TRBD1 (5 bases). The CDR3 loop spans 14 amino acids. Germline V gene lookup returns CDR1 SGHRS and CDR2 YFSETQ. Trimming took 4 bases from V and 4 from J, leaving 11 bases between them. The CDR3 DNA follows: TGCGCCAGCAGCACTGACAGTTTTAATGAAAAACTGTTTTTT. It translates to CASSTDSFNEKLFF.

The chain employs TRBV27 and TRBJ2-1; 9 bases are a match to TRBD1. The CDR3 is made up of 15 amino acids. The ends lost 7 bases at V and 4 bases at J; junction bases unmatched: 8. Germline V gene lookup returns CDR1 MNHEY and CDR2 SMNVEV (reference sequence). The CDR3 reads CASNLQGAQYNEQFF. CDR3 DNA: TGTGCCAGCAACTTACAGGGGGCGCAGTACAATGAGCAGTTCTTC.

The chain joins TRBV15 to TRBJ2-3, with TRBD2 as a possible D gene (5 bases). Looked up from germline, CDR1 is LNHNV and CDR2 is YYDKDF (reference sequence). CDR3 length: 15 amino acids. Trimming cost V 1 base and J 6 bases, with 14 bases left between them. The CDR3, as DNA: TGTGCCACCAGCAGAGGTCCGGGAATCTTGGATACGCAGTATTTT. Protein: CATSRGPGILDTQYF.

J is TRBJ2-7 and V is TRBV19; unclear D gene. V was pared by 5 bases and J by 5 bases, with 19 bases between. The germline V gene has CDR1 LNHDA and CDR2 SQIVND (reference sequence). This CDR3 comprises 15 residues. The CDR3 here is CASSPSREWLDEQYF. The CDR3 DNA sequence: TGTGCCAGTAGTCCCTCACGAGAGTGGCTAGACGAGCAGTACTTC.

This chain uses TRBV5-4 with TRBJ2-7; 8 bases match TRBD1. The germline V gene has CDR1 SGHNT and CDR2 YYREEE (reference sequence). J gave up 6 bases and V 5 bases, and 10 bases lay outside the gene matches. The CDR3 spans 14 residues. Written as DNA, the CDR3 is TGTGCCAGCAGGCAATGGGACAGGATGTCCGAGCAGTACTTC. Its translation is CASRQWDRMSEQYF.

The V call is TRBV7-9, the J call TRBJ2-1; TRBD2 agrees at 7 bases. V dropped 5 bases and J dropped 3; count of bases not matched to a gene: 4. Germline CDR1 and CDR2: SEHNR and FQNEAQ (reference sequence). CDR3 length: 14 amino acids. CDR3 bases: TGTGCCAGCAGCGGGAGGGAATTCTACAATGAGCAGTTCTTC. It encodes CASSGREFYNEQFF. The full variable domain, in which reference TRBV7-9 and TRBJ2-1 provide the parts outside the CDR3, is DTGVSQNPRHKITKRGQNVTFRCDPISEHNRLYWYRQTLGQGPEFLTYFQNEAQLEKSRLLSDRFSAERPKGSFSTLEIQRTEQGDSAMYLCASSGREFYNEQFFGPGTRLTVL.

The chain joins TRBV9 to TRBJ1-6; TRBD1 matches 8 bases. Germline CDR1 reads SGDLS; CDR2 reads YYNGEE. V was clipped by 3 bases and J by 8 bases; unmatched bases: 13. This CDR3 spans 17 amino acids. CDR3 in DNA: TGTGCCAGCAGCGATCGGGGACCGGGACAGGTTTATTCACCCCTCCACTTT. Its translation is CASSDRGPGQVYSPLHF.

This sequence joins TRBV5-1 and TRBJ2-2; 8 bases fit TRBD1. The CDR3 is 17 amino acids. J lost 4 bases, V lost 3 bases, and 11 bases had no gene match. The germline CDR1 and CDR2 sequences are SGHRS and YFSETQ. The CDR3 DNA reads as TGCGCCAGCAGCTCGACCGGACAGGGTGGCGCCACCGGGGAGCTGTTTTTT. Translated, it gives CASSSTGQGGATGELFF. Looking up the rest from reference TRBV5-1 and TRBJ2-2 gives the full variable domain: KAGVTQTPRYLIKTRGQQVTLSCSPISGHRSVSWYQQTPGQGLQFLFEYFSETQRNKGNFPGRFSGRQFSNSRSEMNVSTLELGDSALYLCASSSTGQGGATGELFFGEGSRLTVL.

This clone was counted once. The chain employs TRBV6-1 and TRBJ1-2; D might be TRBD1 (5 bases). CDR3 length: 15 residues. V lost 7 bases and J 5 bases, leaving 20 bases between the germline ends. Germline V gene sequence: CDR1 MNHNS, CDR2 SASEGT. The CDR3 loop reads CASTQRFGQEYGYTF. CDR3 coding DNA: TGTGCCAGCACCCAAAGGTTTGGACAAGAATATGGCTACACCTTC.

V is TRBV2 and J is TRBJ2-7; a weak D match, TRBD2 (6 bases). Germline CDR1 reads SNHLY; CDR2 reads FYNNEI. The CDR3 runs 14 residues. The ends were cut back, 6 bases at V and 0 bases at J, with 12 bases in the middle. The CDR3, as DNA: TGTGCCAGCAGCCGGGACTTCTTCTCCTACGAGCAGTACTTC. Protein: CASSRDFFSYEQYF.

V usage is TRBV7-2 and J usage is TRBJ1-2, with a possible D match to TRBD1 (5 bases). Trimming took 3 bases from V and 7 from J, leaving 18 bases between them. Germline-derived CDR1 and CDR2 are SGHTA and FQGNSA. This CDR3 is built from 15 residues. The DNA for the CDR3 is TGTGCCAGCAGCTTCAGGGCCATGGGGGGGAGTGGCTACACCTTC. It specifies CASSFRAMGGSGYTF.

The chain couples TRBV10-3 to TRBJ1-2, with 10 bases aligning to TRBD1. The V gene end was trimmed by 0 bases and the J gene end by 10 bases; junction bases not matched to a gene: 5. There are 14 residues in the CDR3. The germline V gene has CDR1 ENHRY and CDR2 SYGVKD. The CDR3 spells CAISESGQGDLYTF. DNA of the CDR3: TGTGCCATCAGTGAGTCAGGACAGGGGGACCTCTACACCTTC.

The count of this clone is one. The V gene is TRBV6-4, the J gene TRBJ1-1; unclear D gene. V was clipped by 6 bases and J by 0 bases, with 8 bases between them. The CDR3 loop spans 13 amino acids. The V gene's germline CDR1 is MRHNA and CDR2 SNTAGT. The CDR3 DNA reads as TGTGCCAGCAGGGCCTCTCTGAACACTGAAGCTTTCTTT. It specifies CASRASLNTEAFF.

The CDR3 DNA reads TGCAGCGTTGAAGTTGGACAGGGGGCCGACTATGGCTACACCTTC. It codes for CSVEVGQGADYGYTF. This chain connects TRBV29-1 to TRBJ1-2, with TRBD1 matching over 11 bases. The V segment lost 1 base and the J segment 3 bases; nucleotides outside the gene matches: 4. Germline-derived CDR1 and CDR2 are SQVTM and ANQGSEA. This CDR3 is 15 amino acids long.